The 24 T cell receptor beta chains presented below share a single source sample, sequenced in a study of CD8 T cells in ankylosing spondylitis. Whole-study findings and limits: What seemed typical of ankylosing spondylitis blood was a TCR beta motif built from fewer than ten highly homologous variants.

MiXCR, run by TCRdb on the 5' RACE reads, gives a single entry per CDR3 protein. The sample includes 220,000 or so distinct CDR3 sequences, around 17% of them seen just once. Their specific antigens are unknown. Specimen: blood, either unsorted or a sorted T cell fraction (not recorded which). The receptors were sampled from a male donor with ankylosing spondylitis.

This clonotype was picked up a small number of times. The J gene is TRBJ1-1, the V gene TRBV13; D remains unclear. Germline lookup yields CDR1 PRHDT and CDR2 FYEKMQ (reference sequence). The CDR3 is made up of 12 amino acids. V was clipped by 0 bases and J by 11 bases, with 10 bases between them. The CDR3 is CASSLGLGQAFF. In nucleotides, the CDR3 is TGTGCCAGCAGCTTAGGTTTAGGGCAGGCTTTCTTT.

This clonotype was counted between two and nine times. The CDR3: CASSPSVGELFF. The CDR3 DNA follows: TGTGCCAGCTCACCATCGGTCGGGGAGCTGTTTTTT. The chain links TRBV18 to TRBJ2-2; D gene uncertain. CDR3 length equals 12 residues. Germline values: CDR1 KGHSH, CDR2 LQKENI. Trimming took off 2 bases at V and 7 bases at J, with 5 bases between the two ends.

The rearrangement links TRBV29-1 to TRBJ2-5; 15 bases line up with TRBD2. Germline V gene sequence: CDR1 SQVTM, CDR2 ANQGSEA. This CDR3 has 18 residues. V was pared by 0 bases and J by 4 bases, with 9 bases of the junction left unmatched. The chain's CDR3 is CSVEDGWTSGRAVETQYF. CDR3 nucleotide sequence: TGCAGCGTTGAAGATGGATGGACTAGCGGGAGGGCGGTAGAGACCCAGTACTTC.

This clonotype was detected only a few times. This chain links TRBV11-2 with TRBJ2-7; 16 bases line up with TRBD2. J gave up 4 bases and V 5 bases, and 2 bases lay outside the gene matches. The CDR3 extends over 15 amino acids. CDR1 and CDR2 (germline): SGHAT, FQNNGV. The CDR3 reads CASSVGLAGGYEQYF. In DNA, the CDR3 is TGTGCCAGCAGCGTGGGACTAGCGGGGGGGTACGAGCAGTACTTC.

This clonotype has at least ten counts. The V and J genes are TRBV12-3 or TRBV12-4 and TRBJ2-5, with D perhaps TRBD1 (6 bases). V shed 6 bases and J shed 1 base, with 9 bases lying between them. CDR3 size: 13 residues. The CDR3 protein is CASSDRFQETQYF. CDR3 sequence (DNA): TGTGCCAGCAGCGACAGGTTCCAAGAGACCCAGTACTTC.

The DNA of the CDR3 is TGTGCCAGCAGTTACCTAGGACTAGCGGGAGGTGATGAGCAGTTCTTC. It specifies CASSYLGLAGGDEQFF. The chain carries TRBV6-2 or TRBV6-3 and TRBJ2-1, with 14 positions matching TRBD2. Trimming took 2 bases from V and 8 from J; bases not matched to a gene: 5. The CDR3 has 16 residues. Germline V gene data show CDR1 as MNHEY and CDR2 as SVGEGT.

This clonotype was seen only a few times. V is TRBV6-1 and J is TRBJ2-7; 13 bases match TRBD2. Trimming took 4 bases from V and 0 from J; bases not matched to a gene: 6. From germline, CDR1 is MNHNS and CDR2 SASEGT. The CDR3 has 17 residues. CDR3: CASSGLGLAGISYEQYF. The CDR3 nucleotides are TGTGCCAGCAGTGGGTTGGGACTAGCGGGGATCTCCTACGAGCAGTACTTC.

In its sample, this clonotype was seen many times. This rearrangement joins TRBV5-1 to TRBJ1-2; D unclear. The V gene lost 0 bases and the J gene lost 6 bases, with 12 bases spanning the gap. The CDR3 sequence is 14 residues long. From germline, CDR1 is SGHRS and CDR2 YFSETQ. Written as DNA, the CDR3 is TGCGCCAGCAGCTTGGGGTGGGAGAATGATGGCTACACCTTC. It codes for CASSLGWENDGYTF.

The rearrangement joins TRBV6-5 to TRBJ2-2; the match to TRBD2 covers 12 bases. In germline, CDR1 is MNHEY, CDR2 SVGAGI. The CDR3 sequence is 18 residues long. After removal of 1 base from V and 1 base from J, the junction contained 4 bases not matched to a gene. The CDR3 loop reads CASSYWSSGGENTGELFF. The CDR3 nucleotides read TGTGCCAGCAGTTACTGGTCTAGCGGGGGGGAGAACACCGGGGAGCTGTTTTTT.

CDR3 amino acids: CASSLLGAYEQYF. The CDR3 region has the DNA TGTGCCAGCAGTCTCCTAGGGGCCTACGAGCAGTACTTC. The chain joins TRBV12-3 or TRBV12-4 to TRBJ2-7; tentatively, D is TRBD1 (5 bases). CDR3 length: 13 residues. The V gene lost 5 bases and the J gene lost 2 bases, with 10 bases spanning the gap.

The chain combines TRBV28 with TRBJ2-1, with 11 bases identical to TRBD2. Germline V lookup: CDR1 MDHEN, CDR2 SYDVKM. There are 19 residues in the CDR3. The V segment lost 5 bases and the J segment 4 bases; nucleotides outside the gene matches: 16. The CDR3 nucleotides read TGTGCCAGCAGTCCAAGCCGTGGGACTAGCGGATACCGGTACAATGAGCAGTTCTTC. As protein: CASSPSRGTSGYRYNEQFF.

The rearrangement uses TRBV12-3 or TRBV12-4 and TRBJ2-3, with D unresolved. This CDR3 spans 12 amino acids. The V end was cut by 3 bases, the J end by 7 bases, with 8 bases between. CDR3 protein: CASSFGVHTQYF. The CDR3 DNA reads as TGTGCCAGCAGTTTTGGAGTGCATACGCAGTATTTT.

The CDR3 sequence: CSAVDRANTEAFF. Here the CDR3 DNA reads TGCAGTGCCGTTGACAGGGCCAACACTGAAGCTTTCTTT. V and J are TRBV20-1 and TRBJ1-1; TRBD1 matches 7 bases. V trimming: 6 bases; J trimming: 2 bases; junction bases outside the gene matches: 6. This CDR3 comprises 13 residues. Germline V gives CDR1 DFQATT, CDR2 SNEGSKA (reference sequence).

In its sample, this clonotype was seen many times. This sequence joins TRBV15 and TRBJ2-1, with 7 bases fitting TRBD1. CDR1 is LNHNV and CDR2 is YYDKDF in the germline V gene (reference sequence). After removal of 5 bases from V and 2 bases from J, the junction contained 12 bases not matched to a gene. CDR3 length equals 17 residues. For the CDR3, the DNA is TGTGCCACCAGCTCCCCGACAGGGTTTAGGGCCTACAATGAGCAGTTCTTC. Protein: CATSSPTGFRAYNEQFF.

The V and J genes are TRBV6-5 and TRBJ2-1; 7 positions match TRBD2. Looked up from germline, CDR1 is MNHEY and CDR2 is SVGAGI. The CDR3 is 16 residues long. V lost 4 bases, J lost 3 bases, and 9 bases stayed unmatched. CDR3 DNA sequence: TGTGCCAGCAGTTTGGAACCGGGGGGACTCTACAATGAGCAGTTCTTC. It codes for CASSLEPGGLYNEQFF.

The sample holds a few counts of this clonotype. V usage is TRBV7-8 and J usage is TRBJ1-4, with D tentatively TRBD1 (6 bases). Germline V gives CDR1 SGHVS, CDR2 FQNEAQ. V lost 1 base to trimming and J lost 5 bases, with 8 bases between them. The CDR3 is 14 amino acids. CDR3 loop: CASSLDRANEKLFF. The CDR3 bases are TGTGCCAGCAGCTTAGACAGGGCGAATGAAAAACTGTTTTTT.

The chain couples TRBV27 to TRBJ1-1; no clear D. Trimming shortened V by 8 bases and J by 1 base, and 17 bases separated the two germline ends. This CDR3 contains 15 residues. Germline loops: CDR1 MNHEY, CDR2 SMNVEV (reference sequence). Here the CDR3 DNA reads TGTGCCAGCCCAAACGCTACAGCTTCGAACACTGAAGCTTTCTTT. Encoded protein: CASPNATASNTEAFF.

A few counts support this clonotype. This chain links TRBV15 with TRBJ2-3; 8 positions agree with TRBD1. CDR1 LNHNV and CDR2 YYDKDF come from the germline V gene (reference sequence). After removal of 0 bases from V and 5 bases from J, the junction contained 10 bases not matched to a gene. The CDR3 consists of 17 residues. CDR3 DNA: TGTGCCACCAGCAGAGACCCGGACAGGGTAGAGGGAGATACGCAGTATTTT. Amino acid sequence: CATSRDPDRVEGDTQYF.

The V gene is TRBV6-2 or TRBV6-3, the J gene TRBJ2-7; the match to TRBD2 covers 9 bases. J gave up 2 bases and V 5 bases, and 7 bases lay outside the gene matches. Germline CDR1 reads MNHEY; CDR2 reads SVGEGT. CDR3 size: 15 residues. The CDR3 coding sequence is TGTGCCAGCAGTCACCCGACTAGCGGCGCCTACGAGCAGTACTTC. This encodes CASSHPTSGAYEQYF.

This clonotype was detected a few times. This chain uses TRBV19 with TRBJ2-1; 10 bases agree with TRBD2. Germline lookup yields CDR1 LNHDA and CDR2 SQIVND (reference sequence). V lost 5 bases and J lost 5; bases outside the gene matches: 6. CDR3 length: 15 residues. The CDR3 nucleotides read TGTGCCAGTAGTTTAGCGGGGGGCCTTCACAATGAGCAGTTCTTC. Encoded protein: CASSLAGGLHNEQFF.

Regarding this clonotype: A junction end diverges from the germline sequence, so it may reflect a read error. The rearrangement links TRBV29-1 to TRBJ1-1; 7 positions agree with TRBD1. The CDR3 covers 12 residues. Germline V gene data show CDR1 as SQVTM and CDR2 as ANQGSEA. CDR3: CSAEGQDTEAFF. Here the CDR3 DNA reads TGCAGCGCTGAAGGACAGGACACTGAAGCTTTCTTT.

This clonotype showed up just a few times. CDR3 amino acids: CASSYSGQGVPYEQYF. In DNA form, the CDR3 reads TGTGCCAGCAGTTACTCGGGACAGGGGGTCCCCTACGAGCAGTACTTC. The chain has TRBV6-5 and TRBJ2-7; 11 bases align to TRBD1. The CDR3 length is 16 residues. The junction had 3 bases not matched to a gene; V was cut back by 0 bases and J by 2 bases. Germline CDR1 MNHEY, CDR2 SVGAGI.

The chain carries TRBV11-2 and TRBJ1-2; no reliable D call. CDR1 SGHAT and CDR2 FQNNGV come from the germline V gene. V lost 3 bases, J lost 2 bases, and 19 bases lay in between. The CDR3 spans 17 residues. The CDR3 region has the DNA TGTGCCAGCAGCTTGAGTGTTGTACCGCCCTGGAACTATGGCTACACCTTC. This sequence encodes CASSLSVVPPWNYGYTF. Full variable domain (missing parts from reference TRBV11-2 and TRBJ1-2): EAGVAQSPRYKIIEKRQSVAFWCNPISGHATLYWYQQILGQGPKLLIQFQNNGVVDDSQLPKDRFSAERLKGVDSTLKIQPAKLEDSAVYLCASSLSVVPPWNYGYTFGSGTRLTVV.

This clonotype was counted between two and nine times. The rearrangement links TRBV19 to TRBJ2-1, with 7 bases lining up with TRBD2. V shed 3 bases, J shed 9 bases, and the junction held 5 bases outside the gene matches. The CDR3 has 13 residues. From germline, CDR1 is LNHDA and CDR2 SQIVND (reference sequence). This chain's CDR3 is CASSIAGEGEQFF. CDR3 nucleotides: TGTGCCAGTAGTATCGCGGGAGAAGGTGAGCAGTTCTTC.